One sample yielded the 31 T cell receptor beta chains listed below, sequenced in a study of T cell responses to AZD1222 COVID-19 vaccine. TCRdb keeps only in-frame clones here, not all; method: immunoSEQ multiplex PCR. The sample contains 140,000 to 150,000 clones, roughly nine tenths of which appear only once. This sample comprised peripheral blood, obtained on day 0 of AZD1222 vaccination. The receptor set was obtained from an adult in good health.

The gene calls are TRBV7-9 and TRBJ2-5; D is unclear. The CDR3 spans 12 residues. Trimming took off 3 bases at V and 5 bases at J, with 7 bases between the two ends. Germline lookup yields CDR1 SEHNR and CDR2 FQNEAQ (reference sequence). The DNA of the CDR3 is TGTGCCAGCAGCTTTATCCAGGAGACCCAGTACTTC. Amino acids: CASSFIQETQYF.

This clone was seen just once. The chain has TRBV28 and TRBJ2-1; no reliable D call. CDR1 MDHEN and CDR2 SYDVKM come from the germline V gene. The CDR3 extends over 14 amino acids. Trimming shortened V by 7 bases and J by 0 bases, and 10 bases separated the two germline ends. This CDR3 reads CASNPSVSYNEQFF. CDR3 sequence (DNA): TGTGCCAGCAACCCGTCGGTCTCCTACAATGAGCAGTTCTTC.

The chain uses TRBV6-2 or TRBV6-3 and TRBJ1-3, with D maybe TRBD1 (5 bases). The V end lost 6 bases, the J end lost 0 bases, and 12 bases lay between the germline ends. The CDR3 consists of 15 residues. Germline V gene sequence: CDR1 MNHEY, CDR2 SVGEGT. The CDR3 spells CASSNRPFSGNTIYF. The CDR3 region has the DNA TGTGCCAGCAGCAACAGGCCATTCTCTGGAAACACCATATATTTT.

V is TRBV3-1 (or the pseudogene TRBV3-2) and J is TRBJ1-1; D is unclear. This CDR3 comprises 14 residues. Trimming cost V 3 bases and J 2 bases, with 10 bases left between them. Germline V gene data show CDR1 as LGHDT and CDR2 as YNNKEL (reference sequence). The CDR3 sequence is CASSQREINTEAFF. In nucleotides, the CDR3 is TGTGCCAGCAGCCAGCGAGAGATTAACACTGAAGCTTTCTTT.

The chain joins TRBV7-2 to TRBJ2-2; D gene uncertain. Deletions cut 4 bases from V and 7 bases from J, with 10 bases between. Germline CDR1 SGHTA, CDR2 FQGNSA. CDR3 size: 13 residues. Written as DNA, the CDR3 is TGTGCCAGCAGCTCGCGATTCGGCGGGGAGCTGTTTTTT. It yields the protein CASSSRFGGELFF.

V gene TRBV9 combines with J gene TRBJ1-4; tentatively, D is TRBD1 (6 bases). Trimming shortened V by 0 bases and J by 5 bases, and 11 bases separated the two germline ends. The CDR3 has 15 residues. CDR1 is SGDLS, CDR2 YYNGEE, per germline. CDR3 DNA sequence: TGTGCCAGCAGCGTAGCAGGACAGCTGAATGAAAAACTGTTTTTT. Amino acids: CASSVAGQLNEKLFF.

CDR3 nucleotide sequence: TGCGCCAGCAGCCGCGGAACTAGCGGGGCCGGGGAGCTGTTTTTT. Protein product: CASSRGTSGAGELFF. V is TRBV5-1 and J is TRBJ2-2; 10 bases align to TRBD2. Germline V gives CDR1 SGHRS, CDR2 YFSETQ. V was pared by 4 bases and J by 6 bases, with 6 bases of the junction left unmatched. This CDR3 region has 15 residues.

This sequence joins TRBV4-3 and TRBJ1-2, with D possibly matching TRBD1 (6 bases). From germline, CDR1 is LGHNA and CDR2 YSLEER. V gave up 4 bases and J gave up 2 bases, with 14 bases separating them. The CDR3 is made up of 15 amino acids. The CDR3 nucleotides are TGCGCCAGCAGCCGAGCCGACAGGTCCAACTATGGCTACACCTTC. This encodes CASSRADRSNYGYTF.

To note about this clone: Compared with germline, one end of the junction differs, possibly owing to a read error. CDR3 loop: CASSPIGEPVF. In nucleotides, the CDR3 is TGTGCCAGCAGTCCCATAGGGGAGCCTGTTTTT. V and J are TRBV28 and TRBJ1-5; perhaps TRBD1 as D (5 bases). CDR1 and CDR2 (germline): MDHEN, SYDVKM. The CDR3 consists of 11 residues.

The genes are TRBV7-9 and TRBJ2-1; possibly TRBD1 for D (5 bases). CDR3 length equals 14 residues. Germline values: CDR1 SEHNR, CDR2 FQNEAQ (reference sequence). V was shortened by 4 bases and J by 4 bases, with 11 bases between the two germline ends. Here the CDR3 reads CASSSWTNYNEQFF. The CDR3 DNA sequence: TGTGCCAGCAGCTCTTGGACAAATTACAATGAGCAGTTCTTC.

The chain carries TRBV11-2 and TRBJ2-3; unclear D gene. This CDR3 region has 13 residues. CDR1 is SGHAT, CDR2 FQNNGV, per germline. Deletions cut 3 bases from V and 3 bases from J, with 7 bases between. The CDR3 nucleotides read TGTGCCAGCAGCTTTACAGTAACAGATACGCAGTATTTT. It specifies CASSFTVTDTQYF.

The V call is TRBV29-1, the J call TRBJ1-4; D not certain. Germline V CDR1 and CDR2: SQVTM, ANQGSEA. The CDR3 consists of 17 residues. V gave up 0 bases and J gave up 4 bases, with 18 bases separating them. CDR3 protein: CSVEDPVNTNGNEKLFF. The CDR3 DNA reads TGCAGCGTTGAAGATCCAGTTAATACGAACGGTAATGAAAAACTGTTTTTT.

The J gene is TRBJ1-2, the V gene TRBV4-3; tentative D call: TRBD1 (6 bases). CDR3 length: 16 amino acids. The V end lost 0 bases, the J end lost 2 bases, and 13 bases lay between the germline ends. CDR1 LGHNA and CDR2 YSLEER come from the germline V gene. The DNA for the CDR3 is TGCGCCAGCAGCCAAGATTTGACAGGCCTCAACTATGGCTACACCTTC. Its protein is CASSQDLTGLNYGYTF.

The rearrangement joins TRBV20-1 to TRBJ1-1, with D hard to call. This CDR3 comprises 11 residues. The germline V gene has CDR1 DFQATT and CDR2 SNEGSKA (reference sequence). V gave up 6 bases and J gave up 8 bases, with 13 bases separating them. Written as DNA, the CDR3 is TGCAGTGCCAAGGGCGTAAAAGAAGCTTTCTTT. This codes for CSAKGVKEAFF.

The rearrangement uses TRBV6-5 and TRBJ1-2; D may be TRBD1 (6 bases). Germline lookup yields CDR1 MNHEY and CDR2 SVGAGI. V was clipped by 4 bases and J by 4 bases, with 13 bases between them. The CDR3 has 14 residues. In nucleotides, the CDR3 is TGTGCCAGCAGTTCCGGGACAAGACTCTATGGCTACACCTTC. Translation gives CASSSGTRLYGYTF.

The V gene is TRBV11-2, the J gene TRBJ1-1; maybe TRBD1 (5 bases). V was pared by 1 base and J by 4 bases, with 10 bases between. This CDR3 comprises 14 residues. Germline loops: CDR1 SGHAT, CDR2 FQNNGV. CDR3 sequence reads: CASSLGFGATEAFF. CDR3 coding DNA: TGTGCCAGCAGCTTAGGATTTGGGGCCACTGAAGCTTTCTTT.

For the CDR3, the DNA is TGTGCCAGCAGCCCCGGCGGGACGTCGGACTACGAGCAGTACTTC. Its translation is CASSPGGTSDYEQYF. This chain joins TRBV4-2 and TRBJ2-7; the D gene is possibly TRBD2 (6 bases). Looked up from germline, CDR1 is LGHNA and CDR2 is YNFKEQ. The ends were cut back, 4 bases at V and 3 bases at J, with 16 bases in the middle. The CDR3 contains 15 residues.

J is TRBJ2-1 and V is TRBV5-1; TRBD1 or TRBD2 may be the D gene (5 bases each). The V gene lost 2 bases and the J gene lost 8 bases, with 20 bases spanning the gap. Germline CDR1 reads SGHRS; CDR2 reads YFSETQ. The CDR3 consists of 16 residues. This CDR3 is CASSFFLGPRGDEQFF. In nucleotides, the CDR3 is TGCGCCAGCAGCTTCTTCCTGGGACCTCGGGGTGATGAGCAGTTCTTC.

The gene calls are TRBV10-3 and TRBJ2-1; tentative D call: TRBD2 (5 bases). The V gene's germline CDR1 is ENHRY and CDR2 SYGVKD. Deletions cut 5 bases from V and 7 bases from J, with 9 bases between. CDR3 length equals 12 residues. The CDR3 loop is CAISFEGNEQFF. The CDR3 DNA is TGTGCCATCAGTTTTGAGGGAAATGAGCAGTTCTTC.

The V call is TRBV4-3, the J call TRBJ2-5, with 8 bases lining up with TRBD1. J gave up 4 bases and V 0 bases, and 7 bases lay outside the gene matches. Germline values: CDR1 LGHNA, CDR2 YSLEER. This CDR3 has 16 amino acids. In nucleotides, the CDR3 is TGCGCCAGCAGCCAAGAAAGCCCAGGGGGCGCAGAGACCCAGTACTTC. This gives the protein CASSQESPGGAETQYF.

V is TRBV9 and J is TRBJ2-6; possibly TRBD1 for D (6 bases). Germline CDR1 is SGDLS and CDR2 is YYNGEE. CDR3 length equals 15 residues. V dropped 2 bases and J dropped 1 base, with 7 bases sitting between them. The CDR3 spells CASSVTGSGANVLTF. The CDR3 DNA reads as TGTGCCAGCAGCGTTACAGGGTCTGGGGCCAACGTCCTGACTTTC. The complete variable domain, with remaining parts taken from reference TRBV9 and TRBJ2-6, reads DSGVTQTPKHLITATGQRVTLRCSPRSGDLSVYWYQQSLDQGLQFLIQYYNGEERAKGNILERFSAQQFPDLHSELNLSSLELGDSALYFCASSVTGSGANVLTFGAGSRLTVL.

The J gene is TRBJ1-1, the V gene TRBV29-1; D not certain. V shed 5 bases and J shed 4 bases, with 5 bases lying between them. Per the germline V gene, CDR1 is SQVTM and CDR2 is ANQGSEA. The CDR3 sequence is 10 residues long. DNA for the CDR3: TGCAGCGTTTGGATCACTGAAGCTTTCTTT. Its translation is CSVWITEAFF.

The chain uses TRBV28 and TRBJ2-3, with TRBD2 as a possible D gene (7 bases). V was cut by 6 bases and J by 8 bases, with 18 bases left in between. The CDR3 covers 14 residues. Germline-derived CDR1 and CDR2 are MDHEN and SYDVKM. CDR3 coding DNA: TGTGCCAGCAGCCGCCAGGCGGGGGCACGTACGCAGTATTTT. This translates into CASSRQAGARTQYF.

J is TRBJ2-7 and V is TRBV6-1; 14 positions agree with TRBD2. The germline CDR1 and CDR2 sequences are MNHNS and SASEGT. After removal of 7 bases from V and 5 bases from J, the junction contained 7 bases not matched to a gene. CDR3 length: 15 amino acids. CDR3 sequence (DNA): TGTGCCAGCACCGGGACTAGCGGGAGTTCCCACGAGCAGTACTTC. Translating it yields CASTGTSGSSHEQYF.

V gene TRBV11-2 combines with J gene TRBJ2-7; D is undetermined. CDR1 is SGHAT and CDR2 is FQNNGV in the germline V gene. Trimming left V 1 base short and J 6 bases short, with 13 bases between. CDR3 length: 14 residues. The CDR3 region is CASSLAGPATEQYF. The CDR3 bases are TGTGCCAGCAGCTTAGCGGGCCCGGCTACCGAGCAGTACTTC.

The rearrangement links TRBV4-1 to TRBJ1-2; D may be TRBD1 (5 bases). Trimming stripped 0 bases from V and 2 bases from J, with 10 bases between. CDR1 MGHRA and CDR2 YSYEKL come from the germline V gene. The CDR3 totals 15 residues. CDR3 sequence: CASSQEEGLNYGYTF. Here the CDR3 DNA reads TGCGCCAGCAGCCAAGAGGAGGGACTGAACTATGGCTACACCTTC.

This chain joins TRBV9 and TRBJ1-3; D remains unclear. The CDR3 is made up of 16 amino acids. Germline V CDR1 and CDR2: SGDLS, YYNGEE. The ends were cut back, 2 bases at V and 1 base at J, with 13 bases in the middle. The CDR3 DNA reads TGTGCCAGCAGCGTTGCGGGCACGATTTCTGGAAACACCATATATTTT. The encoded protein is CASSVAGTISGNTIYF.

CDR3 amino acids: CASSQAGGANYGYTF. In DNA form, the CDR3 reads TGCGCCAGCAGCCAAGCGGGGGGGGCCAACTATGGCTACACCTTC. This rearrangement joins TRBV4-1 to TRBJ1-2; TRBD1 might be the D (6 bases). The ends were cut back, 1 base at V and 2 bases at J, with 11 bases in the middle. CDR1 is MGHRA, CDR2 YSYEKL, per germline. The CDR3 length is 15 residues.

The gene calls are TRBV18 and TRBJ2-1, with TRBD1 identical over 7 bases. Trimming at V came to 3 bases and at J to 4 bases, leaving 9 bases not matched to a gene. This CDR3 is built from 16 residues. Germline V gene data show CDR1 as KGHSH and CDR2 as LQKENI. CDR3 nucleotides: TGTGCCAGCTCACCTTTAGGACAGGTTGGTTACAATGAGCAGTTCTTC. Its translation: CASSPLGQVGYNEQFF.

The rearrangement uses TRBV7-7 and TRBJ2-3, with D uncertain. V lost 4 bases and J lost 7, with 15 bases in between. Germline V lookup: CDR1 SSHAT, CDR2 FNYEAQ (reference sequence). The CDR3 covers 14 residues. CDR3 protein: CASSSLVGLNTQYF. The CDR3 DNA reads as TGTGCCAGCAGCTCCCTAGTTGGTTTAAATACGCAGTATTTT.

The V and J genes are TRBV11-2 and TRBJ1-2; 7 nucleotides agree with TRBD1. CDR3 length: 15 residues. V lost 5 bases to trimming and J lost 10 bases; unmatched junction nucleotides: 16. CDR1 and CDR2 (germline): SGHAT, FQNNGV. Here the CDR3 reads CASSSNAGGTLPYTF. CDR3 bases: TGTGCCAGCAGCAGTAATGCAGGGGGAACCCTTCCCTACACCTTC.